The clone carrying this T cell receptor beta chain has only a few counts. Its antigen is unidentified. These data belong to a study of blood T cells in healthy people across ages. Germline CDR1 DFQATT, CDR2 SNEGSKA (reference sequence). Trimming shortened V by 3 bases and J by 1 base, and 10 bases separated the two germline ends. There are 14 residues in the CDR3. Study observations and caveats: Per million T cells, TCR beta diversity dropped roughly linearly as age increased.

The use of a sample-barcoded 5' primer and a J-beta primer mix characterized a second PCR of about 7 to 12 cycles. Each cDNA molecule, via a template-switch adaptor with 12 random nucleotides, was tagged. Using its own MiXCR run on the 5' RACE reads, TCRdb lists one record per CDR3 protein. The top ten hold roughly 25% of the sample, which has about 900,000 distinct CDR3 sequences, less than 80% seen once. The sequence derives from a man aged 30-40 years in good health. Sequencing used blood. The rearrangement uses TRBV20-1 and TRBJ2-1, with TRBD1 as a possible D gene (5 bases). The CDR3 is CSASDPGSYNEQFF. CDR3 bases: TGCAGTGCTAGCGACCCAGGGTCCTACAATGAGCAGTTCTTC.